This record concerns one T cell receptor beta chain sequence. This sample is drawn from a study of shared clonotypes between healthy human individuals. V lost 4 bases, J lost 2 bases, and 12 bases lay in between. The CDR3 is made up of 15 amino acids. CDR1 and CDR2 from the germline V gene are MNHEY and SVGAGI. The table came from immunoSEQ multiplex PCR; TCRdb's copy has only in-frame clones and leaves some out. The data hold about 1.5 million clones, with 95% to 99% observed a single time. The source material was naive CD4+ T cells sorted from blood. Described subset: CD45RA+ positively selected. The receptor comes from a man aged 25-45 years in good health. This chain links TRBV6-5 with TRBJ1-5, with D maybe TRBD1 (5 bases). CDR3 region: CASSSLGGGNQPQHF. In nucleotides, the CDR3 is TGTGCCAGCAGTTCCCTTGGGGGAGGCAATCAGCCCCAGCATTTT.